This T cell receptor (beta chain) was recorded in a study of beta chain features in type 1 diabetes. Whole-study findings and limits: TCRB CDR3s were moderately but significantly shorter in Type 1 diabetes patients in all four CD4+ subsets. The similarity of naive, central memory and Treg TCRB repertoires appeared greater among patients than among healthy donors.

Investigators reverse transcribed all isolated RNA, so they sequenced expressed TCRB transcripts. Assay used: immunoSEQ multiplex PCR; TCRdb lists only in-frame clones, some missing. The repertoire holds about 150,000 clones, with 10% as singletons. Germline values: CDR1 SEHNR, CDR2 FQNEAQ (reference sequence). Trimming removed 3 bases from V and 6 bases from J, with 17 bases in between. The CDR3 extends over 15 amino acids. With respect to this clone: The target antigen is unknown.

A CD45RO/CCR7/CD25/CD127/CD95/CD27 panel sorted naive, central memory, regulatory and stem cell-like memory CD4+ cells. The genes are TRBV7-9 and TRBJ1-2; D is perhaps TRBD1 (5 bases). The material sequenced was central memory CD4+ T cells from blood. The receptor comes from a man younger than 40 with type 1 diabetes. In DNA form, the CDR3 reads TGTGCCAGCAGCTTCACCGGGGAGGGACCAGATGGCTACACCTTC. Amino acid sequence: CASSFTGEGPDGYTF.